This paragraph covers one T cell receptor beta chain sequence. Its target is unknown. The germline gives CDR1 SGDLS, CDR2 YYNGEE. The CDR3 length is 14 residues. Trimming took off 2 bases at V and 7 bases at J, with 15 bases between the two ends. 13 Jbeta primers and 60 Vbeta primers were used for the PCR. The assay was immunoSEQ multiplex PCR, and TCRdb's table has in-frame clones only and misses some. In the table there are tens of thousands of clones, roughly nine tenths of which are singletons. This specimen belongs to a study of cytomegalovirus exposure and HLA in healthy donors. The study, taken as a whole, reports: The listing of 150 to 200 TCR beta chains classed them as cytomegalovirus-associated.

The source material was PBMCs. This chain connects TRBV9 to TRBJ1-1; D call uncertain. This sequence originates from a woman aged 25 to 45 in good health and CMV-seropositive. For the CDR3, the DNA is TGTGCCAGCAGCGTTAAAGCATACGGTGATGAAGCTTTCTTT. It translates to CASSVKAYGDEAFF.